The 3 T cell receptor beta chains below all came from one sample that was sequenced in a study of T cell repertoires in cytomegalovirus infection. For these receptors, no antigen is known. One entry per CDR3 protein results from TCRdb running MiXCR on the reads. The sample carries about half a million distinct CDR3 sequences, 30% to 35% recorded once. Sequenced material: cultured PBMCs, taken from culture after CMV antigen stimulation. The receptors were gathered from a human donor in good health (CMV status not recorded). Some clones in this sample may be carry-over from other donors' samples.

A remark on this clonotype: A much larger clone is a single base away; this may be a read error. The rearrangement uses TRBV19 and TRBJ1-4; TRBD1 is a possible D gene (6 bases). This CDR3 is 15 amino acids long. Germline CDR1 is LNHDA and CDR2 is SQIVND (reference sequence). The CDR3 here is CASSIRGGTTENLFF. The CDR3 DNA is TGTGCCAGTAGTATTAGAGGGGGGACAACGGAAAACCTGTTTTTT.

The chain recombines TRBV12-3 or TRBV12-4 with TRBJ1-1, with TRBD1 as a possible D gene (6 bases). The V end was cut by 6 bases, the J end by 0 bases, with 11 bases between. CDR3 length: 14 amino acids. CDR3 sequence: CASRYGQMNTEAFF. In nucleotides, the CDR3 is TGTGCCAGCAGATACGGACAGATGAACACTGAAGCTTTCTTT.

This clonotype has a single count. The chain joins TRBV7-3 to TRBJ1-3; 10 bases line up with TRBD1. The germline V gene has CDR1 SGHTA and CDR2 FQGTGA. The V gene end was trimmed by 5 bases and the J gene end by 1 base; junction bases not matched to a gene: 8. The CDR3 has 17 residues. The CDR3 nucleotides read TGTGCCAGCAGCACTTCGGGACAGGGGAGTTCTGGAAACACCATATATTTT. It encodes CASSTSGQGSSGNTIYF.